The 3 T cell receptor beta chains listed next were all sequenced from one sample in a study of T-cell reconstitution after alpha-beta-depleted transplantation in children. TCRbeta library construction was performed incorporating unique molecular identifiers. MiXCR was run by TCRdb on the PCR reads, yielding one entry per CDR3 protein. The sample includes about 510,000 distinct CDR3 sequences, over 9.5% of them seen just once. The specimen was PBMCs, mostly from graft donor cells, collected 180 days after TCRalphabeta/CD19-depleted stem cell transplant. These receptors all stem from a female patient aged 2-9 years who had a stem cell transplant for aplastic anemia, so the T cells may come from the graft donor.

The chain couples TRBV7-3 to TRBJ2-3, with 7 bases that match TRBD2. Germline CDR1 and CDR2: SGHTA and FQGTGA. V lost 5 bases to trimming and J lost 5 bases; unmatched junction nucleotides: 16. The CDR3 length is 17 residues. The CDR3 loop reads CASSQFTLGVAGDTQYF. The CDR3 DNA follows: TGTGCCAGCAGCCAATTCACTCTAGGGGTAGCGGGAGATACGCAGTATTTT.

There are a few counts of this clonotype. This chain connects TRBV29-1 to TRBJ2-3, with 8 bases fitting TRBD2. The trim removed 7 bases at V and 4 bases at J, leaving 7 bases unmatched. Germline-derived CDR1 and CDR2 are SQVTM and ANQGSEA. The CDR3 spans 13 residues. Here the CDR3 reads CSGIAGRSDTQYF. The CDR3 DNA is TGCAGCGGAATAGCGGGACGGTCAGATACGCAGTATTTT.

The sample holds many counts of this clonotype. V is TRBV4-3 and J is TRBJ2-3, with 7 bases fitting TRBD2. With V trimmed by 1 base and J by 6 bases, 13 bases remained unmatched. CDR3 length equals 17 residues. From germline, CDR1 is LGHNA and CDR2 YSLEER. In DNA, the CDR3 is TGCGCCAGCAGCCAAGTAGGGCTAGCGGTCCCCGGGGATACGCAGTATTTT. Protein product: CASSQVGLAVPGDTQYF.